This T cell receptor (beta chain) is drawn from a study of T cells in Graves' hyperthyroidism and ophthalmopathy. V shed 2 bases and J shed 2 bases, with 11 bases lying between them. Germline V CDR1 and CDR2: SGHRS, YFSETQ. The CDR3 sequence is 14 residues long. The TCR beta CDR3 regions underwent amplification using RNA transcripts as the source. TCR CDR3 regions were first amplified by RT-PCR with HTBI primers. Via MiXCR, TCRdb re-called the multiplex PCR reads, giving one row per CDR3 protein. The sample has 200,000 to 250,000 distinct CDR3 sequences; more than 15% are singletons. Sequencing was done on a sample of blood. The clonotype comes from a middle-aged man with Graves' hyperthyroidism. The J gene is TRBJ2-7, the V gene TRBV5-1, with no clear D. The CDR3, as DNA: TGCGCCAGCAGCTTAACACACGAGACCTACGAGCAGTACTTC. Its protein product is CASSLTHETYEQYF.